This T cell receptor beta chain derives from a study of T cell repertoires in cytomegalovirus infection. TCRdb processed the reads anew with MiXCR; each CDR3 protein has one entry. The data hold approximately 500,000 distinct CDR3 sequences, with approximately 15% observed a single time. Per the germline V gene, CDR1 is MDHEN and CDR2 is SYDVKM. This CDR3 is 17 amino acids long. The V end lost 2 bases, the J end lost 0 bases, and 17 bases lay between the germline ends. This sequence originates from a human donor in good health (CMV status not recorded). Some clones in this sample may be carry-over from other donors' samples. The J gene is TRBJ2-7, the V gene TRBV28; D might be TRBD1 (6 bases). Sequencing was performed on CD8+ T cells from PBMCs. CDR3 nucleotide sequence: TGTGCCAGCAGTTTAGACAGGAAAAGTCTGCTCTCCTACGAGCAGTACTTC. Amino acid sequence: CASSLDRKSLLSYEQYF. Based on the CDR3 plus reference TRBV28 and TRBJ2-7, the full variable domain is DVKVTQSSRYLVKRTGEKVFLECVQDMDHENMFWYRQDPGLGLRLIYFSYDVKMKEKGDIPEGYSVSREKKERFSLILESASTNQTSMYLCASSLDRKSLLSYEQYFGPGTRLTVT.